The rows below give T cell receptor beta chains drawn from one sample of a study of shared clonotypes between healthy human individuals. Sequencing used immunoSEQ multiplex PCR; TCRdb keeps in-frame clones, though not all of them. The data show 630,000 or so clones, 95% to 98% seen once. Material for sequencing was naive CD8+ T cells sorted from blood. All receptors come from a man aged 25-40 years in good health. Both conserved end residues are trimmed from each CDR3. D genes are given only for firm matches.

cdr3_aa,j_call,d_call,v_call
ASSLGGTSGSYNEQF,TRBJ2-1,TRBD2,TRBV7-2
ASSGQTSGANVLT,TRBJ2-6,.,TRBV28
ASSYRSSYEQY,TRBJ2-7,.,TRBV7-9
ASIKAQGSYNEQF,TRBJ2-1,.,TRBV6-5
AIPPRTSGRHKYEQY,TRBJ2-7,TRBD2,TRBV2
ASSGAVNTEAF,TRBJ1-1,.,TRBV6-5
ASSYSGQGNEAF,TRBJ1-1,TRBD1,TRBV6-6
ASSPGLAGGPYNEQF,TRBJ2-1,TRBD2,TRBV7-3
ASSLLAGGSSYEQY,TRBJ2-7,TRBD2,TRBV5-1
ASRKGTGPSGANVLT,TRBJ2-6,TRBD1,TRBV7-8
ASSLGNEQY,TRBJ2-7,.,TRBV7-2